These 3 T cell receptor beta chains were sequenced from one sample in a study of T cell repertoires in cytomegalovirus infection (dated by TCRdb to between 2017 and 2020). Reading the label with the study, this specimen's treatment or condition is: in vitro stimulation with specific CMV peptide epitopes to enrich CMV-specific T cells. The antigens these receptors bind are not known. TCRdb records Illumina HiSeq 1500 as the sequencer. TCRdb passed the public sequencing reads through fastp at Q25 and MiXCR, retaining productive beta sequences. Each CDR3 protein gets just one entry, which takes the most common genes and DNA from the rows behind it. This sample holds 380,000 or so distinct CDR3 sequences; approximately 35% were observed only once. The ten largest account for roughly 12% of the sample. Sequenced here: cultured PBMCs, sampled from culture after CMV antigen stimulation. Receptors were obtained from a human donor in good health (CMV status not recorded). Some clones in this sample may be carry-over from other donors' samples.

This clonotype was observed a handful of times. J is TRBJ2-7 and V is TRBV7-2; D call uncertain. The V and J ends lost 1 base and 6 bases respectively, with 7 bases between them. Germline CDR1 and CDR2: SGHTA and FQGNSA. The CDR3 length is 12 residues. Here the CDR3 DNA reads TGTGCCAGCAGCTTAGATCTAGGCGAGCAGTACTTC. Amino acids: CASSLDLGEQYF.

This clonotype showed up many times. J is TRBJ2-5 and V is TRBV7-6, with a weak D call TRBD2 (6 bases). Germline V gene data show CDR1 as SGHVS and CDR2 as FNYEAQ. CDR3 size: 14 residues. V lost 7 bases and J lost 5, with 17 bases in between. The CDR3 is CASTPPGGPETQYF. DNA of the CDR3: TGTGCCAGCACCCCACCCGGAGGGCCGGAGACCCAGTACTTC.

This chain uses TRBV7-9 with TRBJ2-1, with unresolved D. Germline V gives CDR1 SEHNR, CDR2 FQNEAQ (reference sequence). The CDR3 has 12 residues. Trimming removed 4 bases from V and 8 bases from J, with 9 bases in between. The CDR3 reads CASSSPSYEQFF. The CDR3 DNA reads TGTGCCAGCAGCTCCCCCAGCTATGAGCAGTTCTTC. Variable domain in full (rest from reference TRBV7-9 and TRBJ2-1): DTGVSQNPRHKITKRGQNVTFRCDPISEHNRLYWYRQTLGQGPEFLTYFQNEAQLEKSRLLSDRFSAERPKGSFSTLEIQRTEQGDSAMYLCASSSPSYEQFFGPGTRLTVL.